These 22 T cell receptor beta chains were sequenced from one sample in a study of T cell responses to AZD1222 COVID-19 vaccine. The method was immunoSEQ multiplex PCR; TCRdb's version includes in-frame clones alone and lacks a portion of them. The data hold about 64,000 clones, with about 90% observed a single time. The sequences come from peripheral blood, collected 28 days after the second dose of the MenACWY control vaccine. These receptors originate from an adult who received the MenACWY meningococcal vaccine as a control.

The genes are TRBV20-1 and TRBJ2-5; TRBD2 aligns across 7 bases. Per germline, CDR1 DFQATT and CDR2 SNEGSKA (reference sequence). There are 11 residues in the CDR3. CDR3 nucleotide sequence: TGCAGCGGGGGGACTGGCGAGACCCAGTACTTC. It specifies CSGGTGETQYF.

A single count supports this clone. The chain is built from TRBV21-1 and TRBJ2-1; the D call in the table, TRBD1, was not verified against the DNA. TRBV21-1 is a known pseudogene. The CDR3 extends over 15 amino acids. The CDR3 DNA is TGTGCCAGCAGAAACCGGGACAGGGGATTCCATGAGCAGTTCTTC. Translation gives CASRNRDRGFHEQFF.

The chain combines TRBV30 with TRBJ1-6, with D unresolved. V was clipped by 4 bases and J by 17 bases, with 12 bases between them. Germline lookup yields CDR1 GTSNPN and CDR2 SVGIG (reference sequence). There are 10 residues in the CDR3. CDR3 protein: CAWKTARFHF. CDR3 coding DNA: TGTGCCTGGAAGACCGCTAGGTTCCACTTT.

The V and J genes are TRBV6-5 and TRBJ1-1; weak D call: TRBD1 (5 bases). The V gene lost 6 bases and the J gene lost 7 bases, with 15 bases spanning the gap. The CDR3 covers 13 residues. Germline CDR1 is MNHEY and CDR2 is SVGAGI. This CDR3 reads CASSGLGHYEAFF. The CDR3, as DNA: TGTGCCAGCAGCGGACTAGGACACTATGAAGCTTTCTTT.

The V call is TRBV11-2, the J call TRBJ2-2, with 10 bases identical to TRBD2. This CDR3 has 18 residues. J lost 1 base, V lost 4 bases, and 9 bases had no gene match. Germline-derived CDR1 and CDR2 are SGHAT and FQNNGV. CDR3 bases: TGTGCCAGCAGCTCCCTCCCGCTAGCGGGGGTGAACACCGGGGAGCTGTTTTTT. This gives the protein CASSSLPLAGVNTGELFF.

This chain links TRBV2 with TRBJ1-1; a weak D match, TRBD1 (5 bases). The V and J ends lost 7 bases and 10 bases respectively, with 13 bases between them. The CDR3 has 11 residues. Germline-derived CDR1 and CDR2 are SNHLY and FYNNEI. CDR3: CASTPGFGAFF. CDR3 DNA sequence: TGTGCCAGCACTCCAGGGTTCGGAGCTTTCTTT.

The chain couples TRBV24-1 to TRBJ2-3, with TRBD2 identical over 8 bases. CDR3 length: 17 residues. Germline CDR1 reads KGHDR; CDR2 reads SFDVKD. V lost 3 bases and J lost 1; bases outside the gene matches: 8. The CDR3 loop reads CATSDPSPGLGTDTQYF. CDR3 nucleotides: TGTGCCACCAGTGATCCGTCTCCGGGACTAGGCACAGATACGCAGTATTTT.

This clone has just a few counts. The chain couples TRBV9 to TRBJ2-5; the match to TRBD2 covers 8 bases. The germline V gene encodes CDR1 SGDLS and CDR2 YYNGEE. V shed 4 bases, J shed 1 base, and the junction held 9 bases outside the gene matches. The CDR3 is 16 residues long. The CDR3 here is CASSPREGRTQETQYF. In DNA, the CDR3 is TGTGCCAGCAGCCCCCGGGAGGGAAGAACCCAAGAGACCCAGTACTTC.

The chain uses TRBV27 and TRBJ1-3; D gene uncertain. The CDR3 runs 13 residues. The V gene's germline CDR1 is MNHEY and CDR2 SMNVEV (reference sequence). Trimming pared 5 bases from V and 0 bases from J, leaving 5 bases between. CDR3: CASSPASGNTIYF. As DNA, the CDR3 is TGTGCCAGCAGTCCGGCCTCTGGAAACACCATATATTTT.

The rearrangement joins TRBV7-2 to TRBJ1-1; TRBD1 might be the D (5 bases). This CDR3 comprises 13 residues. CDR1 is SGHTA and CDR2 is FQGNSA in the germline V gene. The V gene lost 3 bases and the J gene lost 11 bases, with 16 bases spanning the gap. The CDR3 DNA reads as TGTGCCAGCAGCTTCGAAGGGGCTCGGGGCGCTTTCTTT. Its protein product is CASSFEGARGAFF.

Here the CDR3 reads CSVGWRGATNEKLFF. The DNA for the CDR3 is TGCAGCGTTGGGTGGAGGGGCGCAACTAATGAAAAACTGTTTTTT. This chain connects TRBV29-1 to TRBJ1-4, with D perhaps TRBD1 (5 bases). The CDR3 covers 15 residues. Germline assignment: CDR1 SQVTM and CDR2 ANQGSEA. The V end lost 4 bases, the J end lost 0 bases, and 12 bases lay between the germline ends.

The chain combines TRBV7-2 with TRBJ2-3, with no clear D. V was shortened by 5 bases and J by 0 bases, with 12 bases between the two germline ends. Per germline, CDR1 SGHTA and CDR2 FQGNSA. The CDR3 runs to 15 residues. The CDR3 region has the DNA TGTGCCAGCAGCCCATGGAGTTCGAGCACAGATACGCAGTATTTT. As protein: CASSPWSSSTDTQYF.

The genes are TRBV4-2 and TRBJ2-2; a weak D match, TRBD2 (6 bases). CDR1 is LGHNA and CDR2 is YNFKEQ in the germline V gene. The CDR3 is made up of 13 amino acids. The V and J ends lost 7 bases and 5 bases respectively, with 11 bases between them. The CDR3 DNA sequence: TGTGCCAGCACCAACGGGGGAACCGGGGAGCTGTTTTTT. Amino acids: CASTNGGTGELFF.

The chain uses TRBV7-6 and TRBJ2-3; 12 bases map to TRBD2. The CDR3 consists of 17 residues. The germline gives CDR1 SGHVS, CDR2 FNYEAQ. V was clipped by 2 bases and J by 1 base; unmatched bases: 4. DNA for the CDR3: TGTGCCAGCAGCTTACCGAGGACTAGCGGGGGCACAGATACGCAGTATTTT. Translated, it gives CASSLPRTSGGTDTQYF.

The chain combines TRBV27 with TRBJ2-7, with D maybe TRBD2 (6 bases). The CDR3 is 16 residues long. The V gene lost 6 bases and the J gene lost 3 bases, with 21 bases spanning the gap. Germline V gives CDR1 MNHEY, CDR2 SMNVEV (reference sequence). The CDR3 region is CASSSPRGGLVYEQYF. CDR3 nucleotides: TGTGCCAGCAGCTCCCCTCGGGGAGGTTTAGTCTACGAGCAGTACTTC.

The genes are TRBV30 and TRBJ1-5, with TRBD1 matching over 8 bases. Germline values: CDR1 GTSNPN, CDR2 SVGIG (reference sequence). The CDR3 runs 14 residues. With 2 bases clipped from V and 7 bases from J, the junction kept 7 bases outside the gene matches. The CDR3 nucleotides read TGTGCCTGGAGTTGGGACAGGTTAGGCCAGCCCCAGCATTTT. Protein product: CAWSWDRLGQPQHF. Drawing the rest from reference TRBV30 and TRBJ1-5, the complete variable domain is SQTIHQWPATLVQPVGSPLSLECTVEGTSNPNLYWYRQAAGRGLQLLFYSVGIGQISSEVPQNLSASRPQDRQFILSSKKLLLSDSGFYLCAWSWDRLGQPQHFGDGTRLSIL.

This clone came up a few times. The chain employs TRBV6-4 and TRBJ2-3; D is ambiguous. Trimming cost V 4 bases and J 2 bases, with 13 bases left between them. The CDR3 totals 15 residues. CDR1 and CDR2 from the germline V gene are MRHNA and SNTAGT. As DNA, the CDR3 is TGTGCCAGCAGTGTAGGCGGCGGCGACACAGATACGCAGTATTTT. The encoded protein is CASSVGGGDTDTQYF.

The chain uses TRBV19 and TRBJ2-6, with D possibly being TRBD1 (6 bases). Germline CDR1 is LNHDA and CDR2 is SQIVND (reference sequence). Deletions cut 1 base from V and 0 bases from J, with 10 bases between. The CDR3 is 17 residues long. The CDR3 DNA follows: TGTGCCAGTAGTATAGGGCAGGGGCTCTCTGGGGCCAACGTCCTGACTTTC. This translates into CASSIGQGLSGANVLTF. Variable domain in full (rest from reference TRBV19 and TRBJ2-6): DGGITQSPKYLFRKEGQNVTLSCEQNLNHDAMYWYRQDPGQGLRLIYYSQIVNDFQKGDIAEGYSVSREKKESFPLTVTSAQKNPTAFYLCASSIGQGLSGANVLTFGAGSRLTVL.

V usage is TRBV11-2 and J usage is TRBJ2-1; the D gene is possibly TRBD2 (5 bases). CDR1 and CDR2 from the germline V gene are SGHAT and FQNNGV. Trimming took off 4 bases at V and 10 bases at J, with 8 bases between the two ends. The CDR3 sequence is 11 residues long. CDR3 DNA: TGTGCCAGCAGCTCCGAGCGGGAGCAGTTCTTC. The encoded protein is CASSSEREQFF.

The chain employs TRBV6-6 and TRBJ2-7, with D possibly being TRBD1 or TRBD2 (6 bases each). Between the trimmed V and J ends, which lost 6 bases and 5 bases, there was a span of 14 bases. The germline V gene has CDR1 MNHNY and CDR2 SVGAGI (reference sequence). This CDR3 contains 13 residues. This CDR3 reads CASRDSGADEQYF. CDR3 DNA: TGTGCCAGCAGGGATTCGGGGGCTGACGAGCAGTACTTC.

CDR3 nucleotide sequence: TGTGCCAGCAGCTTATACGTGAACACTGAAGCTTTCTTT. It translates to CASSLYVNTEAFF. V usage is TRBV7-3 and J usage is TRBJ1-1; no definite D call. Trimming removed 2 bases at V and 0 bases at J, with 4 bases between. The CDR3 totals 13 residues. Germline CDR1 is SGHTA and CDR2 is FQGTGA.

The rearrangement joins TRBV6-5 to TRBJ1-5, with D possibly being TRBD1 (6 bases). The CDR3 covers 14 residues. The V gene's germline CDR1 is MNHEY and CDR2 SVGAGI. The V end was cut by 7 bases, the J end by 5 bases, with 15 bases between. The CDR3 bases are TGTGCCAGCAACCCCGCCAGGGGAGATCAGCCCCAGCATTTT. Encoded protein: CASNPARGDQPQHF.